This T cell receptor beta chain was documented in a study of vaccination and CD4 T cells after COVID-19. Study overall: Stimulation of cells relied on overlapping spike peptides derived from SARS-CoV-2, HCoV-NL63, HCoV-OC43 and HCoV-229E.

Cultured CD4+ T cells had their DNA profiled by the Oncomine TCR Beta short-read assay. TCRdb re-called the PCR reads through MiXCR, storing one row per CDR3 protein. The table lists about 26,000 distinct CDR3 sequences, roughly 52% of them singletons. This CDR3 contains 12 residues. V gave up 6 bases and J gave up 6 bases, with 11 bases separating them. Treatment: approximately nine-day PBMC culture with coronavirus spike peptide pools or control peptides (ViraFEST assay). Comments on this clonotype: Its antigen is unknown.

The clonotype originates from a human donor who received a COVID-19 vaccine. Here the sequenced sample was CD4+ T cells from blood, cultured in vitro, taken before SARS-CoV-2 vaccination. V and J are TRBV12-3 or TRBV12-4 and TRBJ2-5; D is ambiguous. The CDR3 DNA reads TGTGCCAGCAGCCTTTACTCGCAGACCCAGTACTTC. This translates into CASSLYSQTQYF.